What follows are 3 T cell receptor beta chains derived from one specimen sequenced in a study of cytomegalovirus exposure and HLA in healthy donors. Both 60 Vbeta primers and 13 Jbeta primers went into the PCR. This table comes from immunoSEQ multiplex PCR, and its TCRdb copy is limited to in-frame clones, with some not included. Of 100,000 to 150,000 clones in the sample, around 80% were seen once. The sequencing input was PBMCs. These receptors were taken from a female donor in good health and CMV-seronegative.

The chain is built from TRBV19 and TRBJ1-5; D remains unclear. Germline V gene data show CDR1 as LNHDA and CDR2 as SQIVND (reference sequence). Between the trimmed V and J ends, which lost 4 bases and 0 bases, there was a span of 10 bases. The CDR3 covers 15 residues. The CDR3 sequence: CASSTADYSNQPQHF. CDR3 DNA sequence: TGTGCCAGTAGTACGGCAGACTATAGCAATCAGCCCCAGCATTTT.

In the case of this clone: A read error may account for a junction end that differs from germline. The same CDR3 also results from other DNA sequences found in this sample. This chain joins TRBV25-1 and TRBJ2-6, with D tentatively TRBD1 (6 bases). Germline V gene sequence: CDR1 MGHDK, CDR2 SYGVNS. CDR3 size: 15 residues. The CDR3 coding sequence is TGCGCCAGCAGTGAACCAGGGGCCGGGGCCAACGTCCTGACTTTC. This sequence encodes CASSEPGAGANVLTF.

The rearrangement joins TRBV5-4 to TRBJ2-3; TRBD2 agrees at 12 bases. J lost 5 bases, V lost 4 bases, and 5 bases had no gene match. The CDR3 consists of 15 residues. Germline CDR1 is SGHNT and CDR2 is YYREEE (reference sequence). The CDR3 DNA is TGTGCCAGCAGCGAACTAGCGGGGGGAGGAGATACGCAGTATTTT. This translates into CASSELAGGGDTQYF.